A selection of T cell receptor beta chains follows, all from one sample in a study of blood T cell repertoires in COVID-19. Method: immunoSEQ multiplex PCR; TCRdb's copy keeps in-frame clones and lacks some. The table has 250,000 to 300,000 clones, roughly 90% seen once; the top ten hold 0.9% to 1.2%. The sample taken for sequencing was PBMCs or T cells enriched from blood (not recorded which). These receptors all stem from a young woman who had recovered from COVID-19. Each CDR3 is given with its conserved first and last residue. Fields, in order: J gene, V gene, CDR3 protein.

>TRBJ1-4|TRBV28
CASSTTGTGGFFEKLFF
>TRBJ2-5|TRBV9
CASSVGDSDSETQYF
>TRBJ2-3|TRBV18
CASSPPRGVWGKRSTDTQYF
>TRBJ2-5|TRBV5-6
CASSFSRETQYF
>TRBJ1-2|TRBV4-1
CASSQVGQGDYYGYTF
>TRBJ1-4|TRBV28
CASTLGAATNEKLFF
>TRBJ1-1|TRBV30
CAWSVRGTTEAFF
>TRBJ2-7|TRBV7-2
CASSLFGTGGSYSYEQYF
>TRBJ1-2|TRBV28
CASSHRTGRMGYTF
>TRBJ2-2|TRBV5-1
CASSFQGGGELFF
>TRBJ1-5|TRBV18
CASSPGQGNQPQHF
>TRBJ2-1|TRBV19
CASSIGLAGAREQFF
>TRBJ1-4|TRBV9
CASQGTGNEKLFF
>TRBJ1-4|TRBV27
CASSFRGSGSEKLFF
>TRBJ1-1|TRBV23-1
CASSQVTGPRRCFF
>TRBJ2-6|TRBV7-3
CASSLPGSGANVLTF
>TRBJ2-7|TRBV28
CASSLGPPQGYYEQYF
>TRBJ1-1|TRBV28
CASSSSLLEAFF
>TRBJ2-2|TRBV6-2/TRBV6-3
CASSSREGSSTGELFF
>TRBJ2-5|TRBV11-2
CASSLGPSLETQYF
>TRBJ2-3|TRBV7-6
CASSLSGISTDTQYF
>TRBJ2-5|TRBV5-1
CASSVYQETQYF
>TRBJ2-7|TRBV14
CASSQYRESTYEQYF
>TRBJ1-6|TRBV6-5
CASSYSNLLANSPLHF
>TRBJ1-1|TRBV29-1
CSVRDRERFNTEAFF
>TRBJ2-5|TRBV10-1
CASSESVAGGTQYF
>TRBJ2-1|TRBV7-7
CASSRRQGVSASSYNEQFF
>TRBJ1-1|TRBV5-4
CASSVNRATTEAFF
>TRBJ1-6|TRBV7-6
CASSRGVSPLHF
>TRBJ2-1|TRBV6-2/TRBV6-3
CASSLVIAGPNEQFF
>TRBJ1-1|TRBV27
CASSFYLGPNTEAFF
>TRBJ2-5|TRBV28
CASSPDREQETQYF
>TRBJ1-2|TRBV5-4
CASSLGGRDNYGYTF
>TRBJ2-5|TRBV27
CASSPAGLETQYF
>TRBJ1-4|TRBV2
CASSEQDSATNEKLFF
>TRBJ2-2|TRBV5-4
CASSLGGLAKNTGELFF
>TRBJ1-5|TRBV28
CASSDRGLQPQHF
>TRBJ2-5|TRBV7-8
CASSLGQEIQETQYF
>TRBJ1-2|TRBV4-3
CASSQDSFGQGSYGYTF
>TRBJ2-7|TRBV5-4
CASSKGVVPYEQYF
>TRBJ2-1|TRBV2
CASTPLAGGNEQFF
>TRBJ1-1|TRBV5-1
CASSGQMNTEAFF
>TRBJ2-7|TRBV10-3
CAIRGSEVEGGPFGEQYF
>TRBJ2-2|TRBV11-2
CASSLVSGHPTGELFF
>TRBJ1-5|TRBV28
CASSPGTGYNQPQHF